Listed below are T cell receptor beta chains from one sample, sequenced in a study of siplizumab effects on memory and regulatory T cells. Profiling relied on immunoSEQ multiplex PCR, and the TCRdb table lists in-frame clones only, not all of them. The table shows about 50,000 clones, with 93% occurring only once. The sequencing input was CD8+ T cells sorted from blood. Every receptor here comes from a human donor in good health. CDR3s include the opening cysteine and the closing phenylalanine or tryptophan. A D gene is named only where the DNA matches it firmly. Clone sizes are given selectively: once, few, many, or a class where the clone is expanded.

TRBJ2-5	NA	NA	TRBV4-1	TGCGCCAGCAGCCAAACGGCTACGGATCCTCCTACAGAGCAGTACTTC	CASSQTATDPPTEQYF
TRBJ2-7	TRBD1	NA	TRBV9	TGTGCCAGCAGCGTAGGGACAGGAGCCTACGAGCAGTACTTC	CASSVGTGAYEQYF
TRBJ1-2	TRBD1	NA	TRBV9	TGTGCCAGCAGCGTAGCTGGCCAGGGACAGTCTAACTATGGCTACACCTTC	CASSVAGQGQSNYGYTF
TRBJ1-6	NA	NA	TRBV28	TGTGCCAGCAATTCCCGACAAGGAGGAGGCCTTCTGGTCCTCCACTTT	CASNSRQGGGLLVLHF
TRBJ2-1	NA	NA	TRBV7-9	TGTGCCAGCAGCGCGACAGGGACTGGCGATGAGCAGTTCTTC	CASSATGTGDEQFF
TRBJ2-7	NA	NA	TRBV28	TGTGCCAGCAACAAGGGGTCCCCCCCTACCTACGAGCAGTACTTC	CASNKGSPPTYEQYF
TRBJ2-1	TRBD2	NA	TRBV28	TGTGCCAGCAGCACCGGGACTAGCGGGAGTCCGGGGAATGAGCAGTTCTTC	CASSTGTSGSPGNEQFF
TRBJ1-1	NA	NA	TRBV9	TGTGCCAGCAGCGTAGTGCCGGGGGACACTGAAGCTTTCTTT	CASSVVPGDTEAFF
TRBJ1-2	NA	NA	TRBV5-6	TGTGCCAGCAGCTTAGGACCGCTAGGCTACACCTTC	CASSLGPLGYTF
TRBJ1-2	TRBD1	NA	TRBV9	TGTGCCAGCAGCGGACGTGCAGGGGGCGAAATTGGCTACACCTTC	CASSGRAGGEIGYTF
TRBJ2-1	TRBD1	once	TRBV4-1	TGCGCCAGCAGCCAGGGGACAGGGAAAGTATCGCAGTTCTTC	CASSQGTGKVSQFF
TRBJ2-1	NA	NA	TRBV11-3	TGTGCCAGCAGCCCCCTTCGACAGGAGAACCCCAATGAGCAGTTCTTC	CASSPLRQENPNEQFF
TRBJ2-7	TRBD2	NA	TRBV10-3	TGTGCCATCAGTGAAGCGGGACTAGACTCTTTCGCCTACGAGCAGTACTTC	CAISEAGLDSFAYEQYF
TRBJ2-7	NA	NA	TRBV4-1	TGCGCCAGCAGCCAAACTGGGGCCATATACGAGCAGTACTTC	CASSQTGAIYEQYF